This T cell receptor (beta chain) was identified in a study of early T cells in non-severe SARS-CoV-2 infection (dated by TCRdb to the early 2020s). At the level of the whole study: TCR sequencing used bulk RNA from unsorted whole blood, so alpha and beta chains could not be paired.

CDR3 length: 15 amino acids, cysteine to phenylalanine. Left in the record is the CDR3 DNA by itself, 45 bases read in frame from the first base. Sequences SGHVS (CDR1) and FQNEAQ (CDR2) are obtained from the germline V gene. The germline V and J ends show losses of 3 bases and 4 bases respectively, and no gene match explains 5 bases of the junction. The study was a case-control design nested within a healthcare worker cohort in London, UK, with weekly nasopharyngeal swab PCR tests and blood sampling. Healthcare workers were recruited between 23 and 31 March 2020, during the week of the UK lockdown, and were followed weekly for up to roughly 15 weeks. On the study overall, not on this receptor specifically: VDJdb matching was skewed toward anti-spike CD8 responses and likely underestimated virus-specific expansions by missing private and CD4 specificities.

The receptor library was made with 5' RACE. Instrument on record: NextSeq 500. To correct for sequencing error and PCR bias, the TCR library protocol tagged individual cDNA molecules with unique molecular identifiers. Both TCR alpha and beta chains were sequenced, and tight co-correlation was observed between alpha and beta sequence abundances in each sample. Under the source paper's analysis protocol: Decombinator V4 was used to annotate TCR sequences for V gene, J gene and CDR3. TCRs were defined as expanded if a significant change between any two time points was detected under a Poisson model with p below 0.0001. TCR abundances were normalised to the total number of TCRs sequenced per sample and were expressed as counts per million. MAIT TCRs were defined by TRAV1-2 paired with TRAJ12, TRAJ20 or TRAJ33, and iNKT TCRs by TRAV10 paired with TRAJ18. A search of VDJdb, accessed on 1 November 2021, was run for TCRs annotated to CMV, EBV and SARS-CoV-2, with TCRs annotated for multiple antigens excluded. In-frame beta chains were kept once TCRdb had trimmed the public reads at Q25 with fastp and called clones with MiXCR. One record per CDR3 amino acid sequence lists the most common genes and DNA. TCRdb's processing, not the authors', yielded these V and J calls. Here the sample has just over 70,000 distinct CDR3 sequences; around 13% occur a single time. The ten largest clones capture roughly 1.2% of the sample.

This clonotype was recorded at least ten times. It lacks a known antigen. No much larger clone is present one base from it, and per-base qualities are unavailable. Sample: whole blood. This receptor was taken from an adult who was a healthcare worker with PCR-confirmed SARS-CoV-2 infection or an uninfected control (not recorded which). The rearranged chain carries TRBV7-8 and TRBJ2-3, with 9 bases in between that match TRBD2. The CDR3 in this case is CASSFPSGAADTQYF. DNA sequence: TGTGCCAGCAGCTTCCCTAGCGGGGCAGCAGATACGCAGTATTTT.